This T cell receptor (beta chain) emerged from a study of spatial heterogeneity in lung cancer (dated by TCRdb to between 2018 and 2021). For context, the study as a whole: Beta-chain transcripts were consistently detected in greater numbers than alpha-chain transcripts, which likely reflects a higher abundance of beta-chain transcripts. In tumor regions, TCR transcript counts showed a strong correlation with a T cell transcriptional module score derived from matched bulk RNA-seq. In the raw uncorrected reads, each unique combination of TCR and UMI appeared on average more than ten times. In non-small cell lung cancer, the study quantitatively compared TCR alpha and beta repertoires across several tumor regions, matched nontumor lung, and blood. Nonsynonymous mutation counts, determined by whole-exome sequencing of tumor tissue, were related to TCR repertoire features. At surgery, both alpha and beta chains were TCR-sequenced in fewer than 250 tumor regions, approximately 64 matched nontumor lung samples and 56 PBMC samples. The investigation overall reported the following: Confirming at a functional level the hypothesis that regional TCRs recognize regional mutations was considered to require additional single-cell paired TCR alpha and beta sequencing. Counts of ubiquitous and regional expanded TCRs were found to correlate with counts of ubiquitous and regional nonsynonymous mutations, respectively. TCR-seq coverage of tumor T cells was estimated to be only roughly 7.3% for alpha chains and roughly 14% for beta chains. The tumor nonsynonymous mutation count correlated with the number of expanded alpha and beta TCRs within the tumor.

The time point label for this specimen denotes: sample taken at primary tumor resection. Samples were obtained from approximately 77 patients with early-stage, untreated non-small cell lung cancer from the lung TRACERx cohort. TCR sequencing used whole RNA extracted from tumor and nontumor lung tissue, or from cryopreserved PBMC samples, without cell sorting. Only patients for whom sufficient RNA was available from at least two tumor regions were selected for TCR sequencing. Tumor and adjacent nontumor lung specimens were reviewed by a lung pathologist before selection. V loses 1 base of germline sequence and J loses 3 bases, and the interval between the two ends is 16 bases. From a lookup of the germline V gene (reference sequence), CDR1 and CDR2 are DFQATT and SNEGSKA. The CDR3 covers 16 residues, taking in both the cysteine and the phenylalanine. This entry keeps only the CDR3 DNA: 48 bases, framed from base 1.

The library was prepared using 5' RACE. The sequencing machine was a NextSeq 500. To allow correction of PCR and sequencing errors, the TCR library protocol tagged every TCR cDNA molecule with a unique molecular identifier. The original pipeline was this. Decombinator tools were used for TCR identification, UMI-based error correction and CDR3 extraction. TCRs above a frequency of 2 per 1,000, corresponding to the top 1% of the tumor frequency distribution, were defined as expanded. Expanded tumor TCRs statistically deemed absent (corrected P<0.05) from at least one tumor region were classed as regional, and all other expanded tumor TCRs were classed as ubiquitous. Rényi diversity was computed with the R vegan package after subsampling each repertoire 100 times to 5,000 TCRs. CDR3 similarity networks were built from amino acid triplet string-kernel similarity, connecting CDR3s with pairwise similarity above 0.82. TCRdb applied fastp at Q25 and MiXCR to the public reads, then kept only in-frame beta chains. CDR3 protein duplicates are merged, each entry listing the most common genes and DNA. TCRdb, not the authors, supplied the V and J calls. The table for this sample lists 8,000 to 9,500 distinct CDR3 sequences; roughly 5% of them were counted only once. 11% of the sample is in the top ten clones.

This clonotype occurred many times. Its target antigen remains unknown. Base qualities are not provided; no much larger clone lies one nucleotide away. The sequence derives from a female donor with early-stage non-small cell lung cancer. The sample here was lung tumor tissue, taken at surgery. This chain is built from TRBV20-1 and TRBJ2-1; the D call is possibly TRBD1 or TRBD2, each sharing 5 bases. For the CDR3, the sequence is CSARVVGTSIYNEQFF. The DNA sequence is as follows: TGCAGTGCTAGAGTGGTCGGGACCTCGATCTACAATGAGCAGTTCTTC.